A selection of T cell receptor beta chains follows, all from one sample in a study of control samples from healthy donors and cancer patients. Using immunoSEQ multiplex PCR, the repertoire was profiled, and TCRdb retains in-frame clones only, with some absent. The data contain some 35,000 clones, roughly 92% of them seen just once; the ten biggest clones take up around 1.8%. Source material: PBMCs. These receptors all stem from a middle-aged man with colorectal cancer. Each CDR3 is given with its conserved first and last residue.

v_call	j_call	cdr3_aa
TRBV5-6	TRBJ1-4	CASSLRTGRDNEKLFF
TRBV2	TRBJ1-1	CASRGQGGTEAFF
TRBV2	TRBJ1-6	CASRLDSNSPLHF
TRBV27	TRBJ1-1	CASSFRGSNTEAFF
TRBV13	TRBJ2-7	CASSYEQYF
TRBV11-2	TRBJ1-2	CASSVHEGGYTF
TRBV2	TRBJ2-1	CASSDSGRGYNEQFF
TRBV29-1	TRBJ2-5	CSVATSGGAQETQYF
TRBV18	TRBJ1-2	CASSLLSLQGGNYGYTF
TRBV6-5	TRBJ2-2	CASSYSNRNTGELFF
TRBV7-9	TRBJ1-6	CASSLDGDGSPLHF
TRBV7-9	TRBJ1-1	CASSPHTGGPTEAFF
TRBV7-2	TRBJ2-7	CASSSQAGGQYEQYF
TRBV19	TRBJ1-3	CASETGPSGNTIYF
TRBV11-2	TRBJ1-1	CASSRSVNTEAFF
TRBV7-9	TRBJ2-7	CASSRLAGRAYEQYF
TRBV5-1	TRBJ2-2	CASSVDRAGELFF
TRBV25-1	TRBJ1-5	CASSEWLQPPGNQPQHF
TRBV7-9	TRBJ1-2	CASSALTGGGGYTF
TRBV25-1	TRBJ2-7	CASSPNRRPVQYF
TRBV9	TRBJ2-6	CASSVDASSTGANVLTF
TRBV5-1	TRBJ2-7	CASSLGWGGEQYF
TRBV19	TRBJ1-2	CASSMDRDYGYTF
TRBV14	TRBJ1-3	CASSQAGTLSGNTIYF
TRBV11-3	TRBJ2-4	CASSLVSPGGLIAKNIQYF
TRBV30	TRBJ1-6	CAWTKAASSSPLHF
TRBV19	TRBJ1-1	CASSSLRLRNTEAFF
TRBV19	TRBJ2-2	CASSIQGSNTGELFF
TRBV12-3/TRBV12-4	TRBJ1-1	CASRPGITEAFF
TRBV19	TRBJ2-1	CASSIDPRTSGWSYNEQFF
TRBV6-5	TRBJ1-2	CASSSRDRANYGYTF
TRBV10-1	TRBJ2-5	CASSEKETQYF
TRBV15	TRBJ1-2	CATSRDIQGRYGYTF
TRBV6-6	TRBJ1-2	CASSGPEASYTF
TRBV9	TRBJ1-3	CASSPHQSGSGNTIYF
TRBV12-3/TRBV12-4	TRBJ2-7	CASRRQGVYEQYF
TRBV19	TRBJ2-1	CASSSRRGATYNEQFF
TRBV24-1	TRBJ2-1	CATSGNRGGTYNEQFF
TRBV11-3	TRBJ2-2	CASITRGTNTGELFF
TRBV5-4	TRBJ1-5	CASRLPPTGGVQPQHF
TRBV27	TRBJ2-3	CASSNWDTNTDTQYF
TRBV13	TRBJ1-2	CASSLGAHFDDYGYTF
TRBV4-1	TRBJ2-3	CASSQNRVDTQYF
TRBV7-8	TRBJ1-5	CASSFGPKGSNQPQHF
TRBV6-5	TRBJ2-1	CASNWRGGEQFF
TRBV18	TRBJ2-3	CASSPRGSGDTQYF
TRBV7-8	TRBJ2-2	CASSSTNTGELFF
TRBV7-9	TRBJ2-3	CASSLVGTDTQYF
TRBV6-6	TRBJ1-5	CASSSRDRGPNQPQHF
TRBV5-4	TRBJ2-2	CASSTLAGGRGGELFF
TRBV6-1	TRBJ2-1	CASSDVWGWSKNEQFF
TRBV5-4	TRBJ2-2	CASSLASGELFF